Following are 5 T cell receptor beta chains from one sample sequenced in a study of PD-1 blockade in classical Hodgkin lymphoma. The data were produced by immunoSEQ multiplex PCR, yet TCRdb's version contains in-frame clones alone and is incomplete. This table holds around 60,000 clones, approximately 90% found once. All trial patients relapsed after autologous stem cell transplantation. The sequenced sample was peripheral blood mononuclear cells (PBMCs), obtained before the second cycle of nivolumab. The receptors were gathered from a human donor with classical Hodgkin lymphoma.

The chain is built from TRBV2 and TRBJ2-2; 10 bases agree with TRBD1. Trimming removed 7 bases from V and 8 bases from J; junction bases left unmatched: 10. The CDR3 sequence is 15 residues long. The germline CDR1 and CDR2 sequences are SNHLY and FYNNEI. CDR3: CASTDRGYMGGELFF. The CDR3 DNA reads TGTGCCAGCACGGACAGGGGGTACATGGGAGGGGAGCTGTTTTTT.

The V and J genes are TRBV5-1 and TRBJ2-7; 7 positions match TRBD1. CDR1 and CDR2 (germline): SGHRS, YFSETQ. V lost 2 bases and J lost 3; bases outside the gene matches: 5. The CDR3 loop spans 14 amino acids. CDR3 region: CASSLIQGNYEQYF. CDR3 nucleotides: TGCGCCAGCAGCTTAATACAGGGGAACTACGAGCAGTACTTC.

This sequence joins TRBV7-2 and TRBJ2-1; 7 nucleotides match TRBD2. V was clipped by 5 bases and J by 9 bases; unmatched bases: 7. Germline CDR1 reads SGHTA; CDR2 reads FQGNSA. The CDR3 spans 13 residues. Written as DNA, the CDR3 is TGTGCCAGCAGCCGCCTAGCGGTCGCTGAGCAGTTCTTC. This sequence encodes CASSRLAVAEQFF.

The V gene is TRBV5-4, the J gene TRBJ1-2, with 9 nucleotides matching TRBD1. Germline-derived CDR1 and CDR2 are SGHNT and YYREEE (reference sequence). This CDR3 comprises 16 residues. The V and J ends lost 3 bases and 4 bases, in that order; junction bases with no gene match: 10. Here the CDR3 reads CASSSAGTGFGYGYTF. The CDR3 nucleotides read TGTGCCAGCAGCTCGGCCGGGACAGGGTTTGGCTATGGCTACACCTTC. Drawing the rest from reference TRBV5-4 and TRBJ1-2, the complete variable domain is ETGVTQSPTHLIKTRGQQVTLRCSSQSGHNTVSWYQQALGQGPQFIFQYYREEENGRGNFPPRFSGLQFPNYSSELNVNALELDDSALYLCASSSAGTGFGYGYTFGSGTRLTVV.

Comments on this clone: Other DNA sequences in this specimen translate into the identical CDR3. The chain has TRBV5-1 and TRBJ2-5, with D uncertain. CDR3 size: 12 residues. The germline V gene encodes CDR1 SGHRS and CDR2 YFSETQ. With 2 bases removed from V and 2 bases from J, the gap between germline ends came to 4 bases. CDR3: CASSFEQETQYF. Here the CDR3 DNA reads TGCGCCAGCAGCTTCGAACAAGAGACCCAGTACTTC.